The rows below give T cell receptor beta chains drawn from one sample of a study of shared clonotypes between healthy human individuals. TCRdb's copy holds only in-frame clones and misses some; the assay was immunoSEQ multiplex PCR. The sample consists of some 580,000 clones, more than 95% of them appearing once. The sample consisted of naive CD4+ T cells sorted from blood. These receptors originate from a woman aged 25 to 39 in good health. Both conserved end residues are part of each CDR3. Only some rows state a clone size, as once, few, many or a class for expanded clones.

CDR3 length	clone size	V gene	J gene	CDR3 protein
16	NA	TRBV25-1	TRBJ1-4	CASSEYIGGAVEKLFF
13	NA	TRBV25-1	TRBJ2-3	CASSDMSTDTQYF
12	once	TRBV6-1	TRBJ1-2	CASKGTADGYTF
18	NA	TRBV15	TRBJ1-5	CATSRDPFRVTMDQPQHF
15	NA	TRBV29-1	TRBJ1-2	CSVEVVTGVPYGYTF
12	once	TRBV27	TRBJ2-5	CASSLRGETQYF
15	NA	TRBV4-1	TRBJ2-7	CASSQARGSGYEQYF
14	NA	TRBV27	TRBJ2-7	CASSPHGQVYEQYF
18	NA	TRBV18	TRBJ2-5	CASSPPGSSEGRQETQYF
13	NA	TRBV6-5	TRBJ1-5	CASSSELGPPQHF